The TCR beta chain under discussion was sequenced for a study of CD4+ T cells in melanoma. Study-wide findings and caveats: A reported correlation linked neoantigen-specific CD4+ T cells to CD8+, macrophage and B cell function. Neoantigen-specific CD4+ T cells in melanoma reportedly had diverse differentiation states.

Note on this clone: Its antigen is unknown.

The data were produced by immunoSEQ multiplex PCR, yet TCRdb's version contains in-frame clones alone and is incomplete. The sample records some 110,000 clones, over 80% being singletons. The V gene lost 4 bases and the J gene lost 1 base, with 14 bases spanning the gap. In germline, CDR1 is SGHNT, CDR2 YYREEE (reference sequence). The CDR3 loop spans 15 amino acids. This clonotype originated in a human donor with melanoma. This chain joins TRBV5-4 and TRBJ1-2; D ambiguous. Specimen: peripheral blood. As DNA, the CDR3 is TGTGCCAGCAGCCCTGACCTCGGCTATAACTATGGCTACACCTTC. Protein product: CASSPDLGYNYGYTF.